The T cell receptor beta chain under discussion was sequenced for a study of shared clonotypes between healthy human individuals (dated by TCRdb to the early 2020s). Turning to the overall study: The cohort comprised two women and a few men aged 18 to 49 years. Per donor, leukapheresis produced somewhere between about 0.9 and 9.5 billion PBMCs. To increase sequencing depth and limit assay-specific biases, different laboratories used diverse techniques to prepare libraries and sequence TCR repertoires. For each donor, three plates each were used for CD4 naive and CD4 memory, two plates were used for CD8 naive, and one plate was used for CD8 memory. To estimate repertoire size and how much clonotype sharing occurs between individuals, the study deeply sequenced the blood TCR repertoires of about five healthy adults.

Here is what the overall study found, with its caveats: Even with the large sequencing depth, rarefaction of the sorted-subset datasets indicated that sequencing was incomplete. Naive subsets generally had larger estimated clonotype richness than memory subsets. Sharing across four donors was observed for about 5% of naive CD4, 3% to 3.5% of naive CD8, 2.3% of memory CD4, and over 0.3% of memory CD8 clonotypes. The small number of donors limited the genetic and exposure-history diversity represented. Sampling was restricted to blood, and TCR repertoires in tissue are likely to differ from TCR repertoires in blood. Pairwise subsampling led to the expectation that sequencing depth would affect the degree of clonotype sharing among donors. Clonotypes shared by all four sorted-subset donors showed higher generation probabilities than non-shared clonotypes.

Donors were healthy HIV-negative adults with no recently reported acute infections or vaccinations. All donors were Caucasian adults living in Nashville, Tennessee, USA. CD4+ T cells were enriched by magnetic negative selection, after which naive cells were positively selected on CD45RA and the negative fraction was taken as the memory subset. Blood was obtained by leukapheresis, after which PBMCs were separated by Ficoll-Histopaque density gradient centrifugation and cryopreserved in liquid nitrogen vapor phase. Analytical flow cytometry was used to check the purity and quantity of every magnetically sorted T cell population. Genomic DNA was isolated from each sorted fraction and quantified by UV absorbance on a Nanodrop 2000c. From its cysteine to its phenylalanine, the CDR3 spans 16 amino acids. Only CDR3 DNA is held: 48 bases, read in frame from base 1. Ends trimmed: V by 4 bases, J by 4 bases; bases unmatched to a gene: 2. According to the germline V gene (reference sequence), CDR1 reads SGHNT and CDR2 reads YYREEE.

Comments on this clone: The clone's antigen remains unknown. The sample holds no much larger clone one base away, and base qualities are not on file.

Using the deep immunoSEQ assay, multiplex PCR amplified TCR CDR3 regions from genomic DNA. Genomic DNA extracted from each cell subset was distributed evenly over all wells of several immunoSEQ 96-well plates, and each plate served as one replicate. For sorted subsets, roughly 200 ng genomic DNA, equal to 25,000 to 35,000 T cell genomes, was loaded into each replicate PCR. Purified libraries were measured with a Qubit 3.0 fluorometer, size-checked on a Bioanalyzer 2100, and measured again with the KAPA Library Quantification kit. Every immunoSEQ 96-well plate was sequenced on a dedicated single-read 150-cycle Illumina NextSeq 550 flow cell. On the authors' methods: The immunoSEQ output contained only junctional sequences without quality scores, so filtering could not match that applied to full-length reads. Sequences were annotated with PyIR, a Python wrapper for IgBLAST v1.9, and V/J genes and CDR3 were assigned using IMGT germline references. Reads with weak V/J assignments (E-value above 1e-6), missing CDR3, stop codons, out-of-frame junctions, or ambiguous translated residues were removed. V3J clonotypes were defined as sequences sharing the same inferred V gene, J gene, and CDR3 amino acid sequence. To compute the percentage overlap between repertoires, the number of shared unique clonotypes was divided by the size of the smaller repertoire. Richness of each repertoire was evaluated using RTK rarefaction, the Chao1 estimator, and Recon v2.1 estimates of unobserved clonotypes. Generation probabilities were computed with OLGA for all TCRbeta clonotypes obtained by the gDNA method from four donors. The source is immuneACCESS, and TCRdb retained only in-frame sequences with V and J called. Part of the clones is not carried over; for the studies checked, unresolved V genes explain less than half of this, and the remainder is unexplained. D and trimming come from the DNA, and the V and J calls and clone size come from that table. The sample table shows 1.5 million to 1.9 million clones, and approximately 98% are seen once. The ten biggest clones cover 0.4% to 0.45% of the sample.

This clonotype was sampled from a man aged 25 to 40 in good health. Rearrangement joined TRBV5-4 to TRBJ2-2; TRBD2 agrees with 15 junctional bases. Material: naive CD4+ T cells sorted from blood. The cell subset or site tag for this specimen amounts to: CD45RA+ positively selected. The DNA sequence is TGTGCCAGCAGCAAGGGACTAGCGGGAGGCACCGGGGAGCTGTTTTTT. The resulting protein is CASSKGLAGGTGELFF. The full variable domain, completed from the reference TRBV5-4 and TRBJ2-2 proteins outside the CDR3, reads ETGVTQSPTHLIKTRGQQVTLRCSSQSGHNTVSWYQQALGQGPQFIFQYYREEENGRGNFPPRFSGLQFPNYSSELNVNALELDDSALYLCASSKGLAGGTGELFFGEGSRLTVL.